This T cell receptor beta chain was retrieved from a study of cytomegalovirus exposure and HLA in healthy donors. The PCR contained 60 Vbeta and 13 Jbeta primers. Libraries were prepared by immunoSEQ multiplex PCR; TCRdb keeps only in-frame clonotypes and omits some of them. The sample yields 100,000 or so clones, approximately 82% seen once. Germline V lookup: CDR1 LGHNA, CDR2 YSLEER. The length of the CDR3 is 16 residues. V lost 1 base and J lost 3, with 16 bases in between. As to this clone: Its antigen remains unidentified.

Overall study results and limits: A previous analysis found most TCR beta V segments productive roughly 87% or roughly 30% of the time. Donors were assumed by presence/absence analyses to have roughly uniform sequencing depth. When analyzed later, the rates of TCR association showed variation by HLA locus, with DRB1 the most and HLA-C the fewest. More clonal expansion characterized HLA-associated TCR beta chains than equally common others in a later analysis.

The clonotype originates from a woman between 18 and 30 years old in good health and CMV-seronegative. Sequenced material: PBMCs. The V and J genes are TRBV4-3 and TRBJ2-7; the D gene is possibly TRBD2 (5 bases). For the CDR3, the DNA is TGCGCCAGCAGCCAAGGGACGTCTAGCTCGGTCTACGAGCAGTACTTC. It codes for CASSQGTSSSVYEQYF.